One and the same sample provided the 24 T cell receptor beta chains below, sequenced in a study of blood T cell repertoires in COVID-19. The repertoire was sequenced with immunoSEQ multiplex PCR; TCRdb's copy has only in-frame clones and lacks some. Of 150,000 or so clones listed, about 88% are singletons. Sequenced sample: peripheral blood. All receptors derive from a man aged 60 to 75 with COVID-19, enrolled during active disease.

For the CDR3, the DNA is TGTGCCAGTAGTCGGACAGGGAGCTCTGGAAACACCATATATTTT. Protein product: CASSRTGSSGNTIYF. V is TRBV19 and J is TRBJ1-3; TRBD1 matches at 8 bases. Germline V lookup: CDR1 LNHDA, CDR2 SQIVND (reference sequence). V was pared by 5 bases and J by 0 bases, with 3 bases of the junction left unmatched. There are 15 residues in the CDR3. The full variable domain, its missing parts supplied by reference TRBV19 and TRBJ1-3, is DGGITQSPKYLFRKEGQNVTLSCEQNLNHDAMYWYRQDPGQGLRLIYYSQIVNDFQKGDIAEGYSVSREKKESFPLTVTSAQKNPTAFYLCASSRTGSSGNTIYFGEGSWLTVV.

The J gene is TRBJ1-5, the V gene TRBV6-6, with D perhaps TRBD1 (5 bases). Germline values: CDR1 MNHNY, CDR2 SVGAGI (reference sequence). There are 12 residues in the CDR3. Trimming removed 10 bases at V and 9 bases at J, with 16 bases between. The DNA for the CDR3 is TGTGCCACCCTATTAGCGGGGGGGCCCCAGCATTTT. Translation: CATLLAGGPQHF.

This rearrangement joins TRBV5-1 to TRBJ1-1; D unresolved. The CDR3 sequence is 14 residues long. CDR1 SGHRS and CDR2 YFSETQ come from the germline V gene. The V and J ends lost 0 bases and 1 base respectively, with 7 bases between them. The CDR3 DNA reads as TGCGCCAGCAGCTTGGCCTACGCGAACACTGAAGCTTTCTTT. This encodes CASSLAYANTEAFF. Full variable domain (outside the CDR3, taken from reference TRBV5-1 and TRBJ1-1): KAGVTQTPRYLIKTRGQQVTLSCSPISGHRSVSWYQQTPGQGLQFLFEYFSETQRNKGNFPGRFSGRQFSNSRSEMNVSTLELGDSALYLCASSLAYANTEAFFGQGTRLTVV.

The J gene is TRBJ2-1, the V gene TRBV7-2; possibly TRBD1 for D (6 bases). V gave up 5 bases and J gave up 7 bases, with 21 bases separating them. CDR1 SGHTA and CDR2 FQGNSA come from the germline V gene. The CDR3 runs to 16 residues. CDR3 DNA sequence: TGTGCCAGCAGCCCAGCAAACAGGGCTGGTTCAAATGAGCAGTTCTTC. Translating it yields CASSPANRAGSNEQFF.

A remark on this clone: The same CDR3 arises from other DNA sequences in this sample as well. DNA of the CDR3: TGTGCCAGTAGCTCGGTGGGAGGGAACACTGAAGCTTTCTTT. Translation gives CASSSVGGNTEAFF. This rearrangement joins TRBV19 to TRBJ1-1; no clear D. Germline assignment: CDR1 LNHDA and CDR2 SQIVND (reference sequence). V gave up 6 bases and J gave up 1 base, with 12 bases separating them. The CDR3 loop spans 14 amino acids.

A note on this clone: The sample carries other DNA sequences with the same CDR3. The chain couples TRBV28 to TRBJ2-2; maybe TRBD1 (6 bases). This CDR3 is built from 15 residues. The germline CDR1 and CDR2 sequences are MDHEN and SYDVKM. The V end was cut by 3 bases, the J end by 3 bases, with 11 bases between. The CDR3 is CASSLLGHDTGELFF. CDR3 coding DNA: TGTGCCAGCAGTTTGCTGGGACACGACACCGGGGAGCTGTTTTTT.

The CDR3 loop reads CASSYASGSSYEQYF. The CDR3 DNA sequence: TGTGCCAGCAGTTATGCTAGCGGGAGCTCCTACGAGCAGTACTTC. The V gene is TRBV6-2 or TRBV6-3, the J gene TRBJ2-7; TRBD2 agrees at 10 bases. This CDR3 is built from 15 residues. From germline, CDR1 is MNHEY and CDR2 SVGEGT. The V and J ends lost 3 bases and 0 bases, in that order; junction bases with no gene match: 2.

V is TRBV6-1 and J is TRBJ1-2; no reliable D call. Germline CDR1 is MNHNS and CDR2 is SASEGT. Trimming left V 1 base short and J 4 bases short, with 7 bases between. CDR3 length equals 13 residues. The DNA of the CDR3 is TGTGCCAGCAGTGAAGGCGTTTTCTATGGCTACACCTTC. Translating gives CASSEGVFYGYTF.

This sequence joins TRBV7-6 and TRBJ1-1; D is ambiguous. The CDR3 is 13 amino acids. CDR1 is SGHVS and CDR2 is FNYEAQ in the germline V gene. The V end lost 1 base, the J end lost 8 bases, and 11 bases lay between the germline ends. The CDR3 region is CASSLVHGGEAFF. CDR3 nucleotide sequence: TGTGCCAGCAGCTTAGTACATGGCGGAGAAGCTTTCTTT. The variable domain in full, with the rest retrieved from reference TRBV7-6 and TRBJ1-1, is GAGVSQSPRYKVTKRGQDVALRCDPISGHVSLYWYRQALGQGPEFLTYFNYEAQQDKSGLPNDRFSAERPEGSISTLTIQRTEQRDSAMYRCASSLVHGGEAFFGQGTRLTVV.

This clone has a handful of counts. The rearrangement uses TRBV3-1 (or the pseudogene TRBV3-2) and TRBJ2-2; D is possibly TRBD1 (6 bases). V lost 7 bases and J lost 2, with 11 bases in between. This CDR3 region has 14 residues. From germline, CDR1 is LGHDT and CDR2 YNNKEL (reference sequence). The CDR3 sequence is CASTPGHNTGELFF. The CDR3 DNA reads as TGTGCCAGCACTCCGGGACATAACACCGGGGAGCTGTTTTTT.

The chain is built from TRBV7-2 and TRBJ2-1; D is perhaps TRBD2 (5 bases). V lost 3 bases, J lost 4 bases, and 10 bases lay in between. The CDR3 totals 14 residues. Germline-derived CDR1 and CDR2 are SGHTA and FQGNSA. CDR3 residues: CASSFGLTYNEQFF. CDR3 coding DNA: TGTGCCAGCAGCTTCGGACTCACTTACAATGAGCAGTTCTTC. The full variable domain, rest sourced from reference TRBV7-2 and TRBJ2-1, is GAGVSQSPSNKVTEKGKDVELRCDPISGHTALYWYRQSLGQGLEFLIYFQGNSAPDKSGLPSDRFSAERTGGSVSTLTIQRTQQEDSAVYLCASSFGLTYNEQFFGPGTRLTVL.

This rearrangement joins TRBV7-2 to TRBJ1-3; D uncertain. V was trimmed by 1 base and J by 6 bases, leaving 7 bases between them. Germline loops: CDR1 SGHTA, CDR2 FQGNSA. The CDR3 runs to 13 residues. As DNA, the CDR3 is TGTGCCAGCAGCTTAGAGCGGACAAACACCATATATTTT. This sequence encodes CASSLERTNTIYF.

In DNA, the CDR3 is TGTGCCAGCAGTTTTTCCAGGGGGCTCTATGGCTACACCTTC. It codes for CASSFSRGLYGYTF. V gene TRBV27 combines with J gene TRBJ1-2; TRBD1 agrees at 8 bases. Germline V lookup: CDR1 MNHEY, CDR2 SMNVEV (reference sequence). The CDR3 is made up of 14 amino acids. V lost 3 bases, J lost 4 bases, and 4 bases stayed unmatched.

This clone was observed a single time. This chain links TRBV7-2 with TRBJ1-6, with 7 bases matching TRBD1. The V and J ends lost 2 bases and 10 bases, in that order; junction bases with no gene match: 8. The CDR3 runs to 15 residues. CDR1 and CDR2 (germline): SGHTA, FQGNSA. The CDR3 reads CASSLNRGSYSPLHF. The CDR3 bases are TGTGCCAGCAGCTTAAACAGGGGCTCTTACTCACCCCTCCACTTT.

This chain connects TRBV19 to TRBJ2-1; 8 bases match TRBD2. CDR1 is LNHDA, CDR2 SQIVND, per germline (reference sequence). Unmatched junction bases numbered 8, after V lost 1 base and J lost 3 bases. The CDR3 has 17 amino acids. The CDR3 region is CASSIVAGGLVYNEQFF. Written as DNA, the CDR3 is TGTGCCAGTAGTATAGTCGCGGGAGGCCTAGTCTACAATGAGCAGTTCTTC.

The chain links TRBV13 to TRBJ1-6, with D perhaps TRBD1 (6 bases). Looked up from germline, CDR1 is PRHDT and CDR2 is FYEKMQ (reference sequence). This CDR3 comprises 15 residues. With 4 bases removed from V and 7 bases from J, the gap between germline ends came to 14 bases. The chain's CDR3 is CASSYTGTPNSPLHF. CDR3 nucleotide sequence: TGTGCCAGCAGCTACACCGGGACACCGAATTCACCCCTCCACTTT.

The chain has TRBV19 and TRBJ2-3; D perhaps matches TRBD1 (6 bases). The CDR3 has 14 amino acids. With 4 bases removed from V and 6 bases from J, the gap between germline ends came to 14 bases. Per germline, CDR1 LNHDA and CDR2 SQIVND (reference sequence). The CDR3 DNA sequence: TGTGCCAGTAGTACCCGACAGGCGACCGATACGCAGTATTTT. Protein: CASSTRQATDTQYF.

The chain links TRBV6-5 to TRBJ1-3; D is unresolved. The CDR3 has 14 amino acids. Trimming pared 6 bases from V and 4 bases from J, leaving 13 bases between. In germline, CDR1 is MNHEY, CDR2 SVGAGI. The CDR3, as DNA: TGTGCCAGCAGGAAACAGTACCAGGGAAACACCATATATTTT. Translation: CASRKQYQGNTIYF.

V gene TRBV6-6 combines with J gene TRBJ1-1; possible D gene TRBD1, 5 bases. CDR1 MNHNY and CDR2 SVGAGI come from the germline V gene (reference sequence). Trimming took off 5 bases at V and 1 base at J, with 8 bases between the two ends. CDR3 length equals 13 residues. CDR3: CASSLTGNTEAFF. Here the CDR3 DNA reads TGTGCCAGCAGTCTCACAGGGAACACTGAAGCTTTCTTT.

CDR3 nucleotides: TGTGCCATTACGGGACAAAATAATTCACCCCTCCACTTT. It specifies CAITGQNNSPLHF. The V call is TRBV10-3, the J call TRBJ1-6; perhaps TRBD1 as D (6 bases). V lost 9 bases and J 5 bases, leaving 11 bases between the germline ends. Germline CDR1 is ENHRY and CDR2 is SYGVKD. The CDR3 covers 13 residues.

This chain joins TRBV7-6 and TRBJ2-5; D may be TRBD1 (6 bases). CDR3 size: 15 residues. Germline values: CDR1 SGHVS, CDR2 FNYEAQ. The V gene lost 1 base and the J gene lost 2 bases, with 11 bases spanning the gap. The CDR3 protein is CASSLGPGAQETQYF. CDR3 DNA sequence: TGTGCCAGCAGCTTAGGGCCAGGGGCACAAGAGACCCAGTACTTC.

The V call is TRBV4-2, the J call TRBJ1-2, with a weak D call TRBD1 (6 bases). The germline V gene has CDR1 LGHNA and CDR2 YNFKEQ. The ends were cut back, 4 bases at V and 0 bases at J, with 24 bases in the middle. The CDR3 contains 19 residues. CDR3 bases: TGTGCCAGCAGCCTCTCCCGAGGGGACACCGGATTATCTAACTATGGCTACACCTTC. This gives the protein CASSLSRGDTGLSNYGYTF.

This clone occurred once. This chain uses TRBV7-2 with TRBJ1-6, with 9 positions matching TRBD1. J was trimmed by 7 bases and V by 6 bases; bases with no gene match: 10. CDR1 is SGHTA, CDR2 FQGNSA, per germline. This CDR3 region has 16 residues. CDR3 sequence: CASSYKTGTGNSPLHF. The CDR3 nucleotides are TGTGCCAGCAGTTATAAGACCGGGACAGGGAATTCACCCCTCCACTTT.

The rearrangement links TRBV7-2 to TRBJ2-3; 11 bases are shared with TRBD2. This CDR3 region has 15 residues. Germline V gene data show CDR1 as SGHTA and CDR2 as FQGNSA. Losses at the gene ends were 7 bases for V and 2 bases for J; bases not matched to a gene: 5. Here the CDR3 DNA reads TGTGCCAGCACCCGGACTAGCGGGTTCACAGATACGCAGTATTTT. It codes for CASTRTSGFTDTQYF.